This TCR beta chain is drawn from a study of blood T cells in healthy people across ages. This clonotype was seen more than once but under ten times. There were healthy Caucasian individuals from Russia, aged 6 to 90, serving as donors. The authors ran a second PCR of roughly 6 to 12 cycles using a sample-barcoded 5' primer and a J-beta primer mix. TCRdb re-derived calls from the 5' RACE reads in MiXCR, one entry per CDR3 protein. This repertoire shows roughly 1 million distinct CDR3 sequences, almost 25% found once; its top ten account for 0.65% to 0.95%. CDR1 and CDR2 from the germline V gene are DFQATT and SNEGSKA (reference sequence). There are 17 residues in the CDR3. V dropped 2 bases and J dropped 3 bases, with 19 bases sitting between them. These data were also reused for a study on T cells of mothers and their children.

V is TRBV20-1 and J is TRBJ1-4; no clear D. The receptor comes from a girl aged 2-10 years in good health. Source material: blood. In nucleotides, the CDR3 is TGCAGTGCTAGACATAGTTTGGGTAGGGATTCTAATGAAAAACTGTTTTTT. Amino acids: CSARHSLGRDSNEKLFF.